Listed below are T cell receptor beta chains from one sample, sequenced in a study of blood T cell repertoires in COVID-19. Sequencing used immunoSEQ multiplex PCR; TCRdb keeps in-frame clones, though not all of them. The sample yields about 280,000 clones, 90% seen once. The sequencing input was PBMCs or T cells enriched from blood (not recorded which). Source of these receptors: a woman aged 18-29 years with acute COVID-19. The CDR3 runs from the conserved cysteine through the conserved F or W. A D gene is named only where the DNA matches it firmly. Clone size is given for some rows only: seen once, a few or many times, or a class if the clone is expanded.

CDR3 length,D gene,J gene,V gene,clone size,CDR3 protein,CDR3 DNA
13,-,TRBJ2-7,TRBV3-1/TRBV3-2,once,CASSQVHSYEQYF,TGTGCCAGCAGCCAAGTCCATTCCTACGAGCAGTACTTC
14,-,TRBJ1-3,TRBV28,-,CASSPGTSGNTIYF,TGTGCCAGCAGTCCGGGGACATCTGGAAACACCATATATTTT
19,TRBD1,TRBJ2-1,TRBV7-9,-,CASSFPGTGGIRSYNEQFF,TGTGCCAGCAGCTTTCCCGGGACAGGGGGTATTAGGTCCTACAATGAGCAGTTCTTC
12,-,TRBJ1-2,TRBV29-1,-,CSVVSGMGGYTF,TGCAGCGTAGTCTCAGGGATGGGTGGCTACACCTTC
15,TRBD1,TRBJ1-5,TRBV2,-,CASSGDRGGNQPQHF,TGTGCCAGCAGTGGGGACAGGGGCGGCAATCAGCCCCAGCATTTT
15,-,TRBJ1-2,TRBV24-1,-,CATSDLQGGSYGYTF,TGTGCCACCAGTGATCTTCAGGGAGGGTCCTATGGCTACACCTTC
14,-,TRBJ1-1,TRBV29-1,-,CSVDRSGLSTEAFF,TGCAGCGTTGATCGATCAGGGTTGAGCACTGAAGCTTTCTTT
14,-,TRBJ2-2,TRBV5-1,many,CASRKGEYTGELFF,TGCGCCAGCAGGAAGGGGGAATACACCGGGGAGCTGTTTTTT
12,-,TRBJ1-1,TRBV6-5,-,CASRRENTEAFF,TGTGCCAGCAGGAGGGAAAACACTGAAGCTTTCTTT
16,TRBD2,TRBJ2-1,TRBV28,-,CASSSPTSGSYNEQFF,TGTGCCAGCAGTTCCCCGACTAGCGGGAGTTACAATGAGCAGTTCTTC
16,-,TRBJ2-7,TRBV27,-,CASSLNGPLLSYEQYF,TGTGCCAGCAGTTTAAATGGGCCGCTGCTATCCTACGAGCAGTACTTC